This T cell receptor (beta chain) was observed in a study of shared clonotypes between healthy human individuals. There are 14 residues in the CDR3. The V and J ends lost 9 bases and 1 base respectively, with 16 bases between them. The germline V gene encodes CDR1 SGHRS and CDR2 YFSETQ. The protocol was immunoSEQ multiplex PCR, while the TCRdb copy is restricted to in-frame clones and leaves out a portion. In the table there are 1 million to 1.2 million clones, 70% to 85% of which are singletons. Study-level points and caveats: Only blood was sampled; tissue repertoires likely differ.

There are a few counts of this clone. Its antigen is currently unknown. The sequence was collected from a man in his late teens or twenties in good health. Some clones in this sample may be carry-over from other donors' samples. Sequenced sample: memory CD4+ T cells from PBMCs. The subset is: CD45RA-negative fraction. The rearrangement joins TRBV5-1 to TRBJ1-1; D not resolved. CDR3 residues: CATTKGRENTEAFF. CDR3 nucleotide sequence: TGCGCCACCACAAAGGGCCGGGAGAACACTGAAGCTTTCTTT.